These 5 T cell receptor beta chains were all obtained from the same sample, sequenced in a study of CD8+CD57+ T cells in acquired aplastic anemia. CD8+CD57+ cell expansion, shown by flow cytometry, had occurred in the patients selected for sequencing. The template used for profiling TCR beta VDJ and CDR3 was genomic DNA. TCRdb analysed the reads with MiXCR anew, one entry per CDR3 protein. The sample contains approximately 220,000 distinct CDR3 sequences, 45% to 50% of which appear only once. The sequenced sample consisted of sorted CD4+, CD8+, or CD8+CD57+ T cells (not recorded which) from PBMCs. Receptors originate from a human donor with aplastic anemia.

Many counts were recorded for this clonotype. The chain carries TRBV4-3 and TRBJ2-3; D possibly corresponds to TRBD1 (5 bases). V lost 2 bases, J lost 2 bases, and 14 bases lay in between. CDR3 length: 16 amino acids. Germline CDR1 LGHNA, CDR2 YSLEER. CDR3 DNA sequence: TGCGCCAGCAGCCAAACCCGCAGACAGTACACAGATACGCAGTATTTT. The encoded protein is CASSQTRRQYTDTQYF.

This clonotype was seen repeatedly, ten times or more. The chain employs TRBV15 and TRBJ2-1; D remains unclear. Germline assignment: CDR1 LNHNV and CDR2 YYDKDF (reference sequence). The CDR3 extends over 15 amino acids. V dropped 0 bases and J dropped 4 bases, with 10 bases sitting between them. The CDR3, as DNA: TGTGCCACCAGCAGAGACGTAACTAATTACAATGAGCAGTTCTTC. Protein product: CATSRDVTNYNEQFF.

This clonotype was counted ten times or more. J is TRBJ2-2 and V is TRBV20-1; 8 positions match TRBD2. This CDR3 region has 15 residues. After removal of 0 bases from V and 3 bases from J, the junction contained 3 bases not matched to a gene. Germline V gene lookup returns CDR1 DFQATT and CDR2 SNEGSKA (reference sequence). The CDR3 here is CSARDLSGDTGELFF. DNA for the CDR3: TGCAGTGCTAGAGATCTTAGCGGGGACACCGGGGAGCTGTTTTTT.

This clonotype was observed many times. CDR3 protein: CASSISGDTEAFF. In nucleotides, the CDR3 is TGTGCCAGTAGTATCTCGGGGGACACTGAAGCTTTCTTT. The V gene is TRBV19, the J gene TRBJ1-1; D might be TRBD1 (5 bases). V was shortened by 3 bases and J by 3 bases, with 8 bases between the two germline ends. Looked up from germline, CDR1 is LNHDA and CDR2 is SQIVND (reference sequence). The CDR3 has 13 residues.

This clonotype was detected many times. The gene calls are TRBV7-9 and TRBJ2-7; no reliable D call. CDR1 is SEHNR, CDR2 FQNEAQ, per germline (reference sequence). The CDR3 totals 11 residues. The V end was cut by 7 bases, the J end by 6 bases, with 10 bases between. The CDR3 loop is CASMAGLEQYF. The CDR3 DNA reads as TGTGCCAGCATGGCCGGGCTCGAGCAGTACTTC. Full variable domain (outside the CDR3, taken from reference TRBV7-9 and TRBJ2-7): DTGVSQNPRHKITKRGQNVTFRCDPISEHNRLYWYRQTLGQGPEFLTYFQNEAQLEKSRLLSDRFSAERPKGSFSTLEIQRTEQGDSAMYLCASMAGLEQYFGPGTRLTVT.